This T cell receptor (beta chain) stems from a study of blood T cell repertoires in COVID-19. Study-level background: Acute and convalescent COVID-19 specimens originated in the United States, Italy and Spain.

Authors' processing steps: For nucleated cells, counts were estimated from reference gene primer amplification. The repertoire was sequenced with immunoSEQ multiplex PCR; TCRdb's copy has only in-frame clones and lacks some. That table supplies the V and J calls and clone size; D and trimming were determined from the DNA. The sample lists 300,000 to 350,000 clones; approximately 88% were seen once. Trimming pared 4 bases from V and 5 bases from J, leaving 9 bases between. This CDR3 spans 12 amino acids. CDR1 and CDR2 from the germline V gene are SGHDT and YYEEEE. Individuals aged about 18 to 100 years were recruited from 24 US areas. Cohort allocation depended upon clinical history that participants reported.

The receptor comes from a man aged 25 to 45 who had recovered from COVID-19. The specimen was PBMCs or T cells enriched from blood (not recorded which). This chain links TRBV5-6 with TRBJ2-5; no clear D. The CDR3 is CASSASPETQYF. CDR3 nucleotide sequence: TGTGCCAGCAGCGCTAGTCCTGAGACCCAGTACTTC.